This T cell receptor beta chain comes out of a study of blood T cell repertoires in COVID-19. At the level of the study: The United States, Italy and Spain provided the acute and convalescent COVID-19 samples. The cDNA or gDNA used as material had been derived from T cells, B-cell-depleted T cells, or PBMCs.

This CDR3 region has 13 residues. Germline V gene lookup returns CDR1 SGHTA and CDR2 FQGNSA. V was shortened by 11 bases and J by 4 bases, with 17 bases between the two germline ends. As processed by the authors: Quantification of nucleated cells was approximated via reference gene primer amplification. Profiled with immunoSEQ multiplex PCR; TCRdb holds only in-frame clones, not every one. That table gives V, J and clone size, and the DNA gave D and trimming. The sample holds approximately 350,000 clones, around four fifths seen once. This TCR was recovered from a young man with active or convalescent COVID-19. The sequenced sample consisted of peripheral blood. The chain is built from TRBV7-2 and TRBJ1-2; D is ambiguous. The CDR3 loop reads CAREVEKLYGYTF. The CDR3 DNA reads TGTGCCCGAGAAGTAGAGAAACTCTATGGCTACACCTTC. Combining the CDR3 with reference TRBV7-2 and TRBJ1-2 gives the whole variable domain GAGVSQSPSNKVTEKGKDVELRCDPISGHTALYWYRQSLGQGLEFLIYFQGNSAPDKSGLPSDRFSAERTGGSVSTLTIQRTQQEDSAVYLCAREVEKLYGYTFGSGTRLTVV.